The clone carrying this T cell receptor (beta chain) appeared once. This record comes from a study of chemoradiotherapy in HPV16-positive cancers. Trimming removed 1 base at V and 1 base at J, with 19 bases between. The germline V gene has CDR1 GTSNPN and CDR2 SVGIG (reference sequence). The CDR3 extends over 17 amino acids. Generated by immunoSEQ multiplex PCR, the TCRdb table keeps only in-frame clones and is missing some. This table holds about 6,400 clones, over 75% found once. J is TRBJ1-2 and V is TRBV30; D ambiguous. Sequencing was performed on tumor tissue, taken from a patient who underwent chemoradiotherapy. The receptor's source is a human donor with HPV-associated anogenital cancer. The CDR3 DNA sequence: TGTGCCTGGAGTGGGGCTCCTCGAGGGAGGTATAACTATGGCTACACCTTC. This gives the protein CAWSGAPRGRYNYGYTF. Drawing the rest from reference TRBV30 and TRBJ1-2, the complete variable domain is SQTIHQWPATLVQPVGSPLSLECTVEGTSNPNLYWYRQAAGRGLQLLFYSVGIGQISSEVPQNLSASRPQDRQFILSSKKLLLSDSGFYLCAWSGAPRGRYNYGYTFGSGTRLTVV.